The clone carrying this T cell receptor (beta chain) was observed many times. As yet, its antigen is unknown. V was pared by 6 bases and J by 8 bases, with 9 bases of the junction left unmatched. This CDR3 region has 14 residues. The data are from a study of T cells in Graves' hyperthyroidism and ophthalmopathy. Amplification yielded TCR beta CDR3 regions, with RNA transcripts as the source. An initial round of RT-PCR targeting the TCR CDR3 relied on the HTBI primer set. In TCRdb, the multiplex PCR reads were re-called with MiXCR into one record per CDR3 protein. The repertoire includes a few hundred thousand distinct CDR3 sequences, approximately 14% of them detected once, and approximately 7.4% sits in the top ten. Points from the study as a whole: The model forecast ophthalmopathy, anticipating it by a median around 6.5 months before onset.

The receptor was isolated from a woman in her twenties or thirties with Graves' hyperthyroidism. The rearrangement uses TRBV12-3 or TRBV12-4 and TRBJ2-1; 8 bases are a match to TRBD2. Sequencing was done on a sample of blood. CDR3 loop: CASRPSGSRHEQFF. In nucleotides, the CDR3 is TGTGCCAGCAGACCAAGCGGGAGTCGGCATGAGCAGTTCTTC.